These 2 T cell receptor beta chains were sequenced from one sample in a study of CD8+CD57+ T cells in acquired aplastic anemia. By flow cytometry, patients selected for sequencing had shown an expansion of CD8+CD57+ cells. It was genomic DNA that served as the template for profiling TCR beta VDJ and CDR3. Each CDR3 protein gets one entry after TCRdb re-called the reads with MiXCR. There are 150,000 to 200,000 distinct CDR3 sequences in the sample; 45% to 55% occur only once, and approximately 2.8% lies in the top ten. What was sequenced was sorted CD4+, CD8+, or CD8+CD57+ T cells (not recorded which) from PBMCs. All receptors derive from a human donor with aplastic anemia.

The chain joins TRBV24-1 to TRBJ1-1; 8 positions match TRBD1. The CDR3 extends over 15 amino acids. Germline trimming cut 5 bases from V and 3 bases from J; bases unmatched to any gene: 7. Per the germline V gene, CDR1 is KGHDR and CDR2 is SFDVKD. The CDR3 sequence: CATSAQGARDTEAFF. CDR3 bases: TGTGCCACCAGTGCCCAGGGGGCGCGTGACACTGAAGCTTTCTTT.

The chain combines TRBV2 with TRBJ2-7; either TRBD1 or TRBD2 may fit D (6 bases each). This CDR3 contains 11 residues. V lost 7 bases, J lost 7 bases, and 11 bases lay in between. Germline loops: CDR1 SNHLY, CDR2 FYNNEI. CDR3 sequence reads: CASIGGLEQYF. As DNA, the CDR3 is TGTGCCAGCATAGGGGGGCTGGAGCAGTACTTC.